Following are 26 T cell receptor beta chains from one sample sequenced in a study of T cells in Graves' hyperthyroidism and ophthalmopathy. Template material for amplifying TCR beta CDR3 regions consisted of RNA transcripts. HTBI primers were employed in a first-round RT-PCR of the TCR CDR3. TCRdb independently ran MiXCR on the multiplex PCR reads; one entry per CDR3 protein. The sample contains about 380,000 distinct CDR3 sequences, approximately 13% of which appear only once. The sample comprised blood. The receptors originated from a man aged 25 to 40 with Graves' hyperthyroidism that later progressed to Graves' ophthalmopathy.

Turning to this clonotype: This may arise from a read error, as a much more abundant clone is one base away. V is TRBV12-3 or TRBV12-4 and J is TRBJ2-2; D is perhaps TRBD2 (6 bases). The CDR3 is made up of 13 amino acids. The CDR3 coding sequence is TGTGCCAGCAGTTTTTCTGTCACCGGGGGGCTGTTTTTT. Its protein is CASSFSVTGGLFF.

Comment on this clonotype: At one boundary the junction diverges from the germline segment, which might be a read error. This sequence joins TRBV7-7 and TRBJ2-5; 8 bases are shared with TRBD1. The CDR3 is 16 amino acids. The germline gives CDR1 SSHAT, CDR2 FNYEAQ (reference sequence). Here the CDR3 reads CASSLGAGGAEETQYF. The CDR3 DNA reads as TGTGCTAGCAGCTTAGGGGCAGGGGGCGCGGAGGAGACCCAGTACTTC. Full variable domain (outside the CDR3, taken from reference TRBV7-7 and TRBJ2-5): GAGVSQSPRYKVTKRGQDVTLRCDPISSHATLYWYQQALGQGPEFLTYFNYEAQPDKSGLPSDRFSAERPEGSISTLTIQRTEQRDSAMYRCASSLGAGGAEETQYFGPGTRLLVL.

This clonotype has at least ten counts. V gene TRBV20-1 combines with J gene TRBJ2-3, with D possibly matching TRBD2 (7 bases). CDR1 and CDR2 (germline): DFQATT, SNEGSKA (reference sequence). The CDR3 has 14 residues. Trimming took off 5 bases at V and 2 bases at J, with 14 bases between the two ends. DNA of the CDR3: TGCAGTGCTCAACGGGGGGCGGACACAGATACGCAGTATTTT. As protein: CSAQRGADTDTQYF.

The chain recombines TRBV15 with TRBJ2-7; 9 bases fit TRBD1. Germline V gene lookup returns CDR1 LNHNV and CDR2 YYDKDF (reference sequence). The ends lost 5 bases at V and 6 bases at J; junction bases unmatched: 5. This CDR3 is 13 amino acids long. The DNA for the CDR3 is TGTGCCACCAGCGAGGGGACAGGGAGCGAGCAGTACTTC. Its translation is CATSEGTGSEQYF.

The chain couples TRBV18 to TRBJ2-1; tentatively, D is TRBD1 (6 bases). V shed 3 bases and J shed 6 bases, with 12 bases lying between them. This CDR3 contains 14 residues. Germline assignment: CDR1 KGHSH and CDR2 LQKENI. The CDR3 nucleotides are TGTGCCAGCTCACCCAGGGGCCCTCCCAATGAGCAGTTCTTC. This gives the protein CASSPRGPPNEQFF.

This clonotype was counted many times. The J gene is TRBJ1-1, the V gene TRBV11-3; D is perhaps TRBD1 (5 bases). Germline CDR1 and CDR2: SGHNT and YENEEA. Between the trimmed V and J ends, which lost 5 bases and 6 bases, there was a span of 28 bases. The CDR3 spans 18 residues. The CDR3: CASSGTYHRGPDGSEAFF. The CDR3 DNA reads as TGTGCCAGCAGCGGGACTTACCACCGGGGCCCGGACGGGTCTGAAGCTTTCTTT.

This clonotype has ten or more counts. V and J are TRBV7-8 and TRBJ2-3; D unresolved. The CDR3 runs 13 residues. Germline V gene sequence: CDR1 SGHVS, CDR2 FQNEAQ. The V end lost 5 bases, the J end lost 9 bases, and 15 bases lay between the germline ends. The CDR3 DNA reads TGTGCCAGCAGCCCCAGTTGGGAAAGCACGCAGTATTTT. It encodes CASSPSWESTQYF.

This clonotype has just a few counts. CDR3 bases: TGCGCCAGCAGCTCCAGGACAGCCTACAATGAGCAGTTCTTC. Its translation: CASSSRTAYNEQFF. V and J are TRBV5-1 and TRBJ2-1; the D gene is possibly TRBD1 (6 bases). Germline lookup yields CDR1 SGHRS and CDR2 YFSETQ. The CDR3 extends over 14 amino acids. V lost 3 bases and J 2 bases, leaving 9 bases between the germline ends.

On this clonotype itself: The junction does not match germline at one end; this may be a read error. The chain is built from TRBV11-3 and TRBJ2-3; 10 nucleotides agree with TRBD1. Germline V gene data show CDR1 as SGHNT and CDR2 as YENEEA. The CDR3 runs to 17 residues. The DNA of the CDR3 is TGTGCCAGCAGCTTAGATAACTCCGGGACAGGGGAAGATACGCGGTATTTT. Translating it yields CASSLDNSGTGEDTRYF.

J is TRBJ2-7 and V is TRBV19, with 12 bases identical to TRBD1. CDR3 length: 13 residues. V lost 11 bases, J lost 5 bases, and 7 bases stayed unmatched. Germline CDR1 reads LNHDA; CDR2 reads SQIVND (reference sequence). The CDR3 DNA follows: TGTGCCGGACCGGGACAGGGGGCCGACGAGCAGTACTTC. Translating it yields CAGPGQGADEQYF.

This clonotype was seen a handful of times. J is TRBJ2-5 and V is TRBV30, with 7 bases identical to TRBD2. The V gene end was trimmed by 1 base and the J gene end by 3 bases; junction bases not matched to a gene: 11. Germline values: CDR1 GTSNPN, CDR2 SVGIG (reference sequence). This CDR3 region has 16 residues. CDR3 sequence: CAWSGPGTNYKETQYF. CDR3 in DNA: TGTGCCTGGAGTGGACCAGGGACTAACTATAAAGAGACCCAGTACTTC.

The V call is TRBV12-3 or TRBV12-4, the J call TRBJ2-7; tentatively, D is TRBD1 or TRBD2 (5 bases each). Trimming pared 6 bases from V and 10 bases from J, leaving 19 bases between. The CDR3 has 13 residues. The CDR3 spells CASSFGTGVDQYF. The CDR3 nucleotides are TGTGCCAGCAGCTTTGGGACCGGGGTCGACCAGTACTTC.

This clonotype was picked up many times. The chain uses TRBV18 and TRBJ2-7, with a weak D call TRBD1 (6 bases). CDR1 KGHSH and CDR2 LQKENI come from the germline V gene. CDR3 length equals 15 residues. V was pared by 5 bases and J by 5 bases, with 19 bases between. As DNA, the CDR3 is TGTGCCAGCTCAATAACAGGGTCCCGGCTTCACGAGCAGTACTTC. Its protein is CASSITGSRLHEQYF. Full variable domain (outside the CDR3, taken from reference TRBV18 and TRBJ2-7): NAGVMQNPRHLVRRRGQEARLRCSPMKGHSHVYWYRQLPEEGLKFMVYLQKENIIDESGMPKERFSAEFPKEGPSILRIQQVVRGDSAAYFCASSITGSRLHEQYFGPGTRLTVT.

This clonotype was recorded many times. The chain recombines TRBV28 with TRBJ2-2; the D is unclear. CDR1 and CDR2 from the germline V gene are MDHEN and SYDVKM. The V end lost 1 base, the J end lost 8 bases, and 11 bases lay between the germline ends. The CDR3 has 14 residues. The chain's CDR3 is CASSLYKSLGELFF. The DNA for the CDR3 is TGTGCCAGCAGTTTATATAAGAGTCTAGGGGAGCTGTTTTTT.

Only a few counts were recorded for this clonotype. The chain uses TRBV30 and TRBJ1-5, with D possibly TRBD1 on 6 matching bases. The CDR3 consists of 14 residues. V lost 1 base, J lost 5 bases, and 12 bases lay in between. Germline assignment: CDR1 GTSNPN and CDR2 SVGIG (reference sequence). This CDR3 reads CAWSGGGGYQPQHF. Written as DNA, the CDR3 is TGTGCCTGGAGTGGTGGAGGGGGTTATCAGCCCCAGCATTTT.

The chain links TRBV19 to TRBJ2-1; 9 bases fit TRBD2. With 5 bases clipped from V and 13 bases from J, the junction kept 15 bases outside the gene matches. The CDR3 has 15 amino acids. The germline V gene has CDR1 LNHDA and CDR2 SQIVND (reference sequence). CDR3 protein: CASSLQSGTSFEQFF. Written as DNA, the CDR3 is TGTGCCAGTAGTCTTCAGTCCGGGACTAGCTTTGAACAGTTCTTC.

Notes on this clonotype: Possible read error: a much larger clone is one base away. CDR3 sequence (DNA): TGTGCCAGCAGCTCCCACGGGGGAGCGGGGAGGGATGAGCAGTTCTTC. Translation gives CASSSHGGAGRDEQFF. The chain joins TRBV3-1 to TRBJ2-1; the match to TRBD2 covers 7 bases. This CDR3 has 16 amino acids. Germline trimming cut 5 bases from V and 8 bases from J; bases unmatched to any gene: 15. Germline V gene data show CDR1 as LGHDT and CDR2 as YNNKEL (reference sequence).

This clonotype was seen at least ten times. The gene calls are TRBV5-1 and TRBJ1-4; TRBD1 might be the D (6 bases). The germline gives CDR1 SGHRS, CDR2 YFSETQ. The ends were cut back, 0 bases at V and 13 bases at J, with 16 bases in the middle. The CDR3 loop spans 14 amino acids. CDR3 loop: CASSLDPGVDILFF. The DNA of the CDR3 is TGCGCCAGCAGCTTGGACCCAGGGGTGGATATACTGTTTTTT.

The chain couples TRBV6-1 to TRBJ2-2; 10 bases are a match to TRBD1. This CDR3 is built from 13 residues. V trimming: 6 bases; J trimming: 7 bases; junction bases outside the gene matches: 2. CDR1 is MNHNS, CDR2 SASEGT, per germline. Written as DNA, the CDR3 is TGTGCCAGCAGGACAGGGGGCAACGGGGAGCTGTTTTTT. It encodes CASRTGGNGELFF.

This clonotype was observed at least ten times. This chain connects TRBV20-1 to TRBJ2-2, with TRBD1 identical over 9 bases. V dropped 5 bases and J dropped 6; count of bases not matched to a gene: 7. Germline-derived CDR1 and CDR2 are DFQATT and SNEGSKA (reference sequence). The CDR3 covers 14 residues. CDR3 sequence reads: CSAAGQGDAGELFF. CDR3 nucleotide sequence: TGCAGTGCTGCGGGACAGGGTGACGCCGGGGAGCTGTTTTTT.

There are many counts of this clonotype. The rearrangement uses TRBV6-6 and TRBJ1-2, with D tentatively TRBD1 (6 bases). The V end lost 0 bases, the J end lost 3 bases, and 11 bases lay between the germline ends. The CDR3 has 15 residues. Germline V gene data show CDR1 as MNHNY and CDR2 as SVGAGI (reference sequence). The CDR3 loop is CASSYSGGHDYGYTF. In DNA form, the CDR3 reads TGTGCCAGCAGTTACTCGGGGGGGCATGACTATGGCTACACCTTC.

This clonotype was seen a single time. The chain has TRBV28 and TRBJ1-1, with a weak D call TRBD1 (5 bases). Per germline, CDR1 MDHEN and CDR2 SYDVKM. The length of the CDR3 is 14 residues. V dropped 5 bases and J dropped 0 bases, with 10 bases sitting between them. The CDR3 DNA follows: TGTGCCAGCAGTCGGGGACTGATGAACACTGAAGCTTTCTTT. Residues: CASSRGLMNTEAFF.

The chain couples TRBV2 to TRBJ2-7; 8 bases are a match to TRBD2. Germline CDR1 is SNHLY and CDR2 is FYNNEI. This CDR3 region has 14 residues. J gave up 7 bases and V 7 bases, and 12 bases lay outside the gene matches. CDR3 nucleotide sequence: TGTGCCAGCAAGGCGGGGGGCTCTCTGAGGGAGCAGTACTTC. It codes for CASKAGGSLREQYF. Supplemented by reference TRBV2 and TRBJ2-7, the full variable domain reads EPEVTQTPSHQVTQMGQEVILRCVPISNHLYFYWYRQILGQKVEFLVSFYNNEISEKSEIFDDQFSVERPDGSNFTLKIRSTKLEDSAMYFCASKAGGSLREQYFGPGTRLTVT.

The sample holds a few counts of this clonotype. CDR3 loop: CASSPLRSDSQETQYF. The CDR3 region has the DNA TGTGCCAGCTCACCACTTCGCTCGGACAGCCAAGAGACCCAGTACTTC. The rearrangement links TRBV18 to TRBJ2-5; possibly TRBD1 for D (6 bases). The CDR3 covers 16 residues. Germline-derived CDR1 and CDR2 are KGHSH and LQKENI. Trimming removed 1 base at V and 1 base at J, with 13 bases between.

This clonotype was observed many times. The V and J genes are TRBV5-6 and TRBJ1-1, with unresolved D. The CDR3 sequence is 14 residues long. Trimming stripped 1 base from V and 4 bases from J, with 11 bases between. Germline V gives CDR1 SGHDT, CDR2 YYEEEE. CDR3 sequence: CASSLLLKGTEAFF. The CDR3 coding sequence is TGTGCCAGCAGCTTGTTATTGAAGGGCACTGAAGCTTTCTTT.

To note about this clonotype: The conserved phenylalanine or tryptophan normally closing the CDR3 is absent here, so this likely arose from a read error. This chain joins TRBV18 and TRBJ1-1, with 7 bases that match TRBD1. V lost 3 bases, J lost 1 base, and 8 bases stayed unmatched. CDR1 is KGHSH, CDR2 LQKENI, per germline. This CDR3 spans 16 amino acids. This chain's CDR3 is CASSPPSTGSNTEAFL. CDR3 nucleotides: TGTGCCAGCTCACCTCCCTCGACAGGGTCGAACACTGAAGCTTTCCTT.